The rows below give T cell receptor beta chains drawn from one sample of a study of chemoradiotherapy in HPV16-positive cancers. The protocol was immunoSEQ multiplex PCR, while the TCRdb copy is restricted to in-frame clones and leaves out a portion. The sample records approximately 35,000 clones, roughly 90% being singletons. The sequencing used blood, collected from a patient who underwent chemoradiotherapy. The receptors originated from a human donor with HPV-associated anogenital cancer. CDR3s leave out the opening cysteine and the closing phenylalanine or tryptophan.

v_gene	j_gene	CDR3aa
TRBV11-2	TRBJ1-4	ASSHLIPPRGYEKLF
TRBV6-6	.	ASGRTASSYEQY
TRBV2	TRBJ2-7	ASSEAPWVSYEQY
TRBV4-1	TRBJ2-7	ASSPVLRDSYEQY
TRBV9	TRBJ2-2	ASSVGGRNTGELF
TRBV30	TRBJ2-7	AWSKLGRGASRDYEQY
TRBV19	TRBJ1-1	ASSRGGRFRVTTEAF
TRBV20-1	TRBJ1-1	SARDVTEAF
TRBV9	TRBJ2-5	ASSGQGSQETQY
TRBV7-9	TRBJ1-3	ASSPPLGTLAGNTIY
TRBV29-1	TRBJ2-7	SVLKQGLNEQY
TRBV7-2	TRBJ2-1	ASSKSSGPYNEQF
TRBV5-1	TRBJ1-2	ASSAPDLQGWGYT
TRBV10-3	TRBJ1-1	AISDQGPHTEAF
TRBV11-2	TRBJ2-5	ASSLGQETQY
TRBV6-1	TRBJ2-1	ASSQTGMHEQF
TRBV13	TRBJ2-3	ASSLGGGAGDTQY
TRBV11-1	TRBJ2-3	ASSLLGTSGTDTQY
TRBV6-4	TRBJ1-5	ASSHTPDTGAPQH
TRBV6-4	TRBJ2-2	ASSSGSTGELF
TRBV15	TRBJ2-2	ATSRAAGNFIMANTGELF
TRBV27	TRBJ1-6	ASSLEGRGLNSPLH
TRBV14	TRBJ1-6	ASSHLQAPGRSLH
TRBV7-3	TRBJ2-1	ASSFSYNEQF
TRBV7-9	TRBJ2-2	ASRPGLAGENTGELF
TRBV13	TRBJ2-7	ASSLKGYEQY
TRBV7-2	TRBJ2-7	ASSIGRASYEQY
TRBV19	TRBJ1-1	ASSQGQGAFEAF
TRBV19	TRBJ2-2	ASTARGELF
TRBV9	TRBJ2-2	ASSVSGGSGGGELF
TRBV5-1	TRBJ2-5	ASSPSEGWYETQY
TRBV19	TRBJ1-6	ASSLSRDAIYSPLH
TRBV7-3	TRBJ1-2	ASSPGGGGYGYT
TRBV6-1	TRBJ1-6	ASSEMTGPGSSPLH
TRBV10-3	TRBJ1-5	AISESSGAHQPQH
TRBV7-2	TRBJ1-4	ASSLSAMEEKLF
TRBV18	TRBJ1-1	ASSTGMNTEAF
TRBV19	TRBJ2-2	ASSIRLAGGELF
TRBV29-1	TRBJ2-7	SALLGTAKFYEQY
TRBV30	TRBJ1-6	AWSFGHVRLQGRGSPLH
TRBV6-1	TRBJ2-2	ASSELAGGPIGELF
TRBV18	TRBJ1-6	ASSPPLGQAASYSPLH
TRBV9	TRBJ2-6	ASSVAPNRGHPGGANVLT
TRBV4-1	TRBJ2-1	ASSQGLAGGPYNEQF
TRBV15	TRBJ2-7	ATSPRPVAIEQY
TRBV15	TRBJ2-3	ATRYGYSTDTQY
TRBV6-5	TRBJ1-4	ASSYVAVNEKLF
TRBV7-9	TRBJ2-2	ASRVTANTGELF
TRBV6-5	TRBJ2-7	ASSYQRTGGEQY
TRBV27	TRBJ2-5	ASSLYGGGETQY